This TCR beta chain comes out of a study of shared clonotypes between healthy human individuals. Looking at the study overall: CD4 naive and CD4 memory each took three plates per donor, while CD8 naive took two and CD8 memory one. General observations from the study: Memory subsets had estimated richness that was generally smaller than that of naive subsets.

The table came from immunoSEQ multiplex PCR; TCRdb's copy has only in-frame clones and leaves some out. The sample consists of roughly 2 million clones, roughly 94% of them appearing once. Comments on this clone: Antigen specificity is unknown.

The CDR3 covers 17 residues. The J segment lost 0 bases and the V segment lost 4 bases, leaving 6 bases of the junction unmatched. Germline CDR1 reads SGHDT; CDR2 reads YYEEEE. Positively selected for CCR7, the CD45RO-negative cells used as naive CD8 cells excluded terminally differentiated effector memory CD45RA+ cells. The clonotype was recovered from a man younger than 35 in good health. The sequencing sample was made of naive CD8+ T cells sorted from blood. This chain connects TRBV5-6 to TRBJ2-6; 8 positions match TRBD1. DNA of the CDR3: TGTGCCAGCAGCCCGGGACAGGTTGACTCTGGGGCCAACGTCCTGACTTTC. Its translation: CASSPGQVDSGANVLTF.